This T cell receptor (beta chain) is drawn from a study of Ad26.COV2.S vaccination and SARS-CoV-2 variants. General observations from the study: Similar non-spike TCR breadth was seen in vaccine and placebo recipients.

The method was immunoSEQ multiplex PCR; TCRdb's version includes in-frame clones alone and lacks a portion of them. The table lists some 45,000 clones, roughly 80% of them singletons, with 40% to 55% in the top ten. With respect to this clone: Antigen specificity is unknown.

The CDR3 consists of 16 residues. The V end lost 4 bases, the J end lost 6 bases, and 19 bases lay between the germline ends. Germline V gene data show CDR1 as LNHDA and CDR2 as SQIVND (reference sequence). The sequencing here drew on peripheral blood, taken after recovery from COVID-19. The chain has TRBV19 and TRBJ2-1, with D tentatively TRBD1 or TRBD2 (5 bases each). The sequence was obtained from a human donor who had recovered from COVID-19. CDR3 bases: TGTGCCAGTAGTACGATTGTTCATGAGGGGTTCAATGAGCAGTTCTTC. Residues: CASSTIVHEGFNEQFF.